This T cell receptor (beta chain) was sequenced in a study of cytomegalovirus exposure and HLA in healthy donors. This CDR3 comprises 15 residues. V shed 5 bases, J shed 5 bases, and the junction held 9 bases outside the gene matches. CDR1 SGHTA and CDR2 FQGTGA come from the germline V gene. This clone was recorded a few times. Antigen specificity is unknown. General study points: In a later analysis, at a false discovery rate of 0.05, some 15,000 TCR beta sequences were associated with HLA alleles.

Those who donated were healthy bone marrow donors. Vbeta (60) and Jbeta (13) primers were used in the PCR. The table came from immunoSEQ multiplex PCR; TCRdb's copy has only in-frame clones and leaves some out. The data contain 100,000 to 120,000 clones, approximately 16% of them singletons. Sequencing input: PBMCs. This TCR came from a female donor in good health and CMV-seronegative. The V gene is TRBV7-3, the J gene TRBJ2-1, with 7 bases that match TRBD1. Written as DNA, the CDR3 is TGTGCCAGCAGCCCCATGACAGGGTCTAACAATGAGCAGTTCTTC. Amino acid sequence: CASSPMTGSNNEQFF. Combining the CDR3 with reference TRBV7-3 and TRBJ2-1 gives the whole variable domain GAGVSQTPSNKVTEKGKYVELRCDPISGHTALYWYRQSLGQGPEFLIYFQGTGAADDSGLPNDRFFAVRPEGSVSTLKIQRTERGDSAVYLCASSPMTGSNNEQFFGPGTRLTVL.